Each of the 5 T cell receptor beta chains below was sequenced from the same sample in a study of post-analysis software for immune sequencing data. General study findings and limits: Controls showed lower frequencies than patients for five TRBV segments, and TRBV5-6, TRBV5-1 and TRBV20-1 were among these.

No antigen has been identified for these receptors. Unique molecular identifiers tagged the TCR beta cDNA libraries. A single record per CDR3 protein comes from TCRdb applying MiXCR to the PCR reads. The sample lists around 440,000 distinct CDR3 sequences, roughly 45% occurring once. The specimen sequenced was blood. The receptors stem from a girl aged 5 to 17 with multiple sclerosis.

The genes are TRBV5-6 and TRBJ2-1; the D gene is possibly TRBD1 (6 bases). The germline V gene has CDR1 SGHDT and CDR2 YYEEEE. Deletions cut 5 bases from V and 0 bases from J, with 15 bases between. This CDR3 comprises 16 residues. CDR3 DNA: TGTGCCAGCAGTACACAGGGAGTTATCTCCTACAATGAGCAGTTCTTC. It codes for CASSTQGVISYNEQFF.

V is TRBV6-5 and J is TRBJ2-3; D gene uncertain. The CDR3 is 15 amino acids. The V and J ends lost 4 bases and 15 bases respectively, with 26 bases between them. CDR1 is MNHEY, CDR2 SVGAGI, per germline. Here the CDR3 DNA reads TGTGCCAGCAGTTGGGCCTTTGCAACTAATGAAAAACTCTATTTT. Its translation is CASSWAFATNEKLYF.

The sample holds a few counts of this clonotype. The chain combines TRBV4-1 with TRBJ2-1; D may be TRBD1 (5 bases). Germline-derived CDR1 and CDR2 are MGHRA and YSYEKL. V was pared by 0 bases and J by 10 bases, with 10 bases between. CDR3 length equals 13 residues. The CDR3, as DNA: TGCGCCAGCAGCCAAGAGGGGCGAATAGAGCAGTTCTTC. Its protein is CASSQEGRIEQFF.

The V gene is TRBV2, the J gene TRBJ2-5; no clear D. Near its end, the DNA agrees better with TRBJ2-1, so the J call may be wrong. The CDR3 covers 13 residues. CDR1 SNHLY and CDR2 FYNNEI come from the germline V gene. Written as DNA, the CDR3 is TGTGCCAGCACCGAGAGCAGGCAAGAGACCCAGTTCTTC. Its protein is CASTESRQETQFF.

This rearrangement joins TRBV7-3 to TRBJ2-7; a weak D match, TRBD2 (6 bases). CDR1 and CDR2 (germline): SGHTA, FQGTGA. The CDR3 totals 14 residues. Trimming left V 0 bases short and J 5 bases short, with 11 bases between. CDR3 in DNA: TGTGCCAGCAGCTTAACGGCGGGACTCAACGAGCAGTACTTC. It encodes CASSLTAGLNEQYF.